This TCR beta chain appears in the sequencing data of a study of CD8+CD57+ T cells in acquired aplastic anemia. Using genomic DNA as the template, TCR beta VDJ and CDR3 profiling was carried out. In TCRdb, the reads were re-called with MiXCR into one record per CDR3 protein. The repertoire consists of more than 45,000 distinct CDR3 sequences, with approximately 78% occurring once and the leading ten covering roughly 34%. CDR1 SGHTA and CDR2 FQGTGA come from the germline V gene. This CDR3 is 13 amino acids long. V was pared by 1 base and J by 3 bases, with 6 bases between. Sequencing used sorted CD4+, CD8+, or CD8+CD57+ T cells (not recorded which) from PBMCs. This receptor was identified in a human donor in good health, serving as a control. The chain couples TRBV7-3 to TRBJ1-1; D remains unclear. CDR3 region: CASSLRMDTEAFF. In DNA, the CDR3 is TGTGCCAGCAGCTTAAGAATGGACACTGAAGCTTTCTTT.